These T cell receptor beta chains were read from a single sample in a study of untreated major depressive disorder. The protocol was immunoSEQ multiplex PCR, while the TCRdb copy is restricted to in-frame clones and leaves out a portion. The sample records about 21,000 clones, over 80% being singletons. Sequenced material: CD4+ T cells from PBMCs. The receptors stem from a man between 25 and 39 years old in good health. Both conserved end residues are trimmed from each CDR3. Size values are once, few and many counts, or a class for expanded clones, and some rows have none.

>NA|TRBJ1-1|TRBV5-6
ASSSFRRGVNTEAF
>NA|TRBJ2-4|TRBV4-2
ASSQDPAGAKNIQY
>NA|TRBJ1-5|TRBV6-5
ASSPLGTGDQPQH
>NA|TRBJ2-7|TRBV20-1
SPGQGGEQY
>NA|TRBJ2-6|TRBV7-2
ASSSGSGANVLT
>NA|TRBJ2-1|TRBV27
ASSLLKDRVSYNEQF
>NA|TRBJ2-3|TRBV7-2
ASSIAGGGDTQY
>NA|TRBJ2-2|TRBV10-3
ATTVPGTGGTGELF
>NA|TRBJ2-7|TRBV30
AWSRLAGAYEQY
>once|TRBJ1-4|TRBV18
ASSPRSPGEEKLF
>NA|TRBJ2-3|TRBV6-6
ASTLLAGGADTQY
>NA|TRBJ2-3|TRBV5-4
ASSGGSGDTDTQY
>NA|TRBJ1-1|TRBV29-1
SVAVHPNTEAF
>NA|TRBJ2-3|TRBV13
ASSLGRGDTQY
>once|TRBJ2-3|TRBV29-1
SVEFRDFALGDTQY
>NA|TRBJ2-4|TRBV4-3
ASSQGSGRVRNIQY
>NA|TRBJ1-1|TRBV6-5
ASSFSVLNTEAF
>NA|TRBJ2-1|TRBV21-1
ASSSLIYNEQF
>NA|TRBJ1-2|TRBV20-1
SARTDYGYT
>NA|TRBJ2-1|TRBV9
ASSVELEGLAGGDEQF
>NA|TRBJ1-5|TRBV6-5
ASSLYRGNQPQH
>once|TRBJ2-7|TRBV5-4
ASSFSGQGTHEQY
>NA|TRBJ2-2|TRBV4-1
ASKRTGGGGELF
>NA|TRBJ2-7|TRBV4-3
ASSHPSHNPTGPSYEQY
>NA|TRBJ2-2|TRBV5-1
ASEDGGWDTGELF
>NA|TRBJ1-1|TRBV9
ASSPRDVDTEAF
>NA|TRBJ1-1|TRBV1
TSSQDVARGAF
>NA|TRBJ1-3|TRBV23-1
ASSQQGATGNTIY
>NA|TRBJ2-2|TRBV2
ASSELAGAGELF
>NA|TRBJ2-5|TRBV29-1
SVRGPTETQY
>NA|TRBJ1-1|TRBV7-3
ASSLQGGYTEAF
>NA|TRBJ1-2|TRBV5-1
ASSFGDTSGYGYT
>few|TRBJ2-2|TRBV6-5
ASRQLAGGTGELF
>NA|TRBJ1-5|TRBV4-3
ASSQEPGRGGNQPQH
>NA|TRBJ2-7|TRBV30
AWSVLGLAPYEQY
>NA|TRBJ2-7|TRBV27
ASSPQTGGRGEQY
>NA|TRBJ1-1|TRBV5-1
ASSSQQGNTEAF
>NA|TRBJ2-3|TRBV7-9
ASSPRGPDTQY
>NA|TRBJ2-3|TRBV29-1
SVRKRGGWFPSKDTQY
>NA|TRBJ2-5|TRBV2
ASSDSGSGKETQY
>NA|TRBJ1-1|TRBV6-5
ASSYSGSHAEAF
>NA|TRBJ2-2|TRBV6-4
ASSVGLAGTNTGELF
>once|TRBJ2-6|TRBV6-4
ASSEGGIGANVLT
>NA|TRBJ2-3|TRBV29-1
SVEAQGRGFTDTQY
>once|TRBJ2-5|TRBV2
ATGGELTETQY
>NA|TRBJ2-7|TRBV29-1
SGITGFYEQY
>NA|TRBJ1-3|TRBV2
ASSEGSSGNTIY
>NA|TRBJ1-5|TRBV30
AWDRGRAGYSNQPQH
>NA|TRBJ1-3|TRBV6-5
ASSYSVPGFGNTIY
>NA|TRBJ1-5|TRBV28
ASSLLRQPQH
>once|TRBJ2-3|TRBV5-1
ASSSAGTDTQY
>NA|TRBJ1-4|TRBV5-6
ASSGRPRGDTNEKLF
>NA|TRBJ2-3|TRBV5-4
ASSPGGTRSTDTQY
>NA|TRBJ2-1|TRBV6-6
ASSYRQVGEQF
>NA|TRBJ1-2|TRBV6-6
ASSRTDRLPSYGYT
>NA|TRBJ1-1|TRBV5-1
ASSIQTANTEAF
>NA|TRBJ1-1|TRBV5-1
ASSLGDRGRWGTEAF
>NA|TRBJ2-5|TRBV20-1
SAGTQY
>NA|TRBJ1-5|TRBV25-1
ASSSGDEQPQH
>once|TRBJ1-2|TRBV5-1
ASSPHVAAPNYGYT